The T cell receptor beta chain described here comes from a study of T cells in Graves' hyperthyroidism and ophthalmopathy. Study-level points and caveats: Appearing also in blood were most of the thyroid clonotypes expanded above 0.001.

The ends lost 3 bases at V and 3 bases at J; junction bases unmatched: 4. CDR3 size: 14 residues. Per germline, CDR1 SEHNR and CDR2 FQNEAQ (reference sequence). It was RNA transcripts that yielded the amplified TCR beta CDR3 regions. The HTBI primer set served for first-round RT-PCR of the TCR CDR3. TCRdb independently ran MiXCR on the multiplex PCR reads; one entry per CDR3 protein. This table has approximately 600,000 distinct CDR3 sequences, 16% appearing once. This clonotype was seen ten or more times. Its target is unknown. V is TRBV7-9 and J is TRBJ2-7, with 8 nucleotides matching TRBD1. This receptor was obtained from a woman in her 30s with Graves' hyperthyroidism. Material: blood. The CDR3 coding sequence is TGTGCCAGCAGCTTGGGACAGGATCGCTACGAGCAGTACTTC. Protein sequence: CASSLGQDRYEQYF.